This TCR beta chain was obtained from a study of blood T cell repertoires in COVID-19. About the research overall: Material from acute and convalescent COVID-19 was sourced from the United States, Italy and Spain. Nucleic acid was either cDNA or gDNA, and it came from T cells, B-cell-depleted T cells, or PBMCs.

The CDR3 totals 15 residues. CDR1 is SGHTA, CDR2 FQGNSA, per germline. The V segment lost 5 bases and the J segment 0 bases; nucleotides outside the gene matches: 4. Patients in Seattle were enrolled during active infection, then followed longitudinally. TCRdb's table, derived via immunoSEQ multiplex PCR, lists solely in-frame clones and lacks some. The sample has around 230,000 clones, around 85% seen once. J is TRBJ1-3 and V is TRBV7-2, with 7 positions matching TRBD1. This clonotype originated in a man aged 50-59 years with COVID-19, enrolled during active disease. Specimen: peripheral blood. The CDR3 sequence is CASSHDRVSGNTIYF. The CDR3 DNA sequence: TGTGCCAGCAGCCACGACAGGGTCTCTGGAAACACCATATATTTT.